The sample holds a few counts of the clone carrying this T cell receptor (beta chain). Its antigen is currently unknown. Two oligonucleotides, mixed equimolar, formed the beta constant-region primer covering TRBC1 and TRBC2. Via MiXCR, TCRdb re-called the UMI-ligation and nested PCR reads, giving one row per CDR3 protein. The sample consists of tens of thousands of distinct CDR3 sequences, about an eighth of them appearing once. This CDR3 spans 15 amino acids. Germline V gene data show CDR1 as SGHRS and CDR2 as YFSETQ. With 1 base removed from V and 0 bases from J, the gap between germline ends came to 8 bases. These data belong to a study of naive and memory T cell subsets. Study findings and constraints: Over 90% of naive TCR sequences appeared only once, unlike memory subsets.

This TCR came from a human donor in good health. The chain has TRBV5-1 and TRBJ2-1; D is undetermined. Sequencing used central memory CD4+ T cells from blood. Here the CDR3 reads CASSLTTASYNEQFF. The CDR3 bases are TGCGCCAGCAGCTTGACGACTGCCTCCTACAATGAGCAGTTCTTC.